This entry lists 7 T cell receptor beta chains sequenced from one sample in a study of cytotoxic CD8 clonotypes in ibrutinib-treated CLL. TCRdb's copy holds only in-frame clones and misses some; the assay was immunoSEQ multiplex PCR. Among approximately 92,000 clones listed, 75% to 80% were seen once. The input for sequencing was PBMCs, taken after 24 months of ibrutinib treatment. These receptors were obtained from a human donor with chronic lymphocytic leukemia.

The chain combines TRBV4-2 with TRBJ2-7; possibly TRBD1 for D (6 bases). The CDR3 totals 15 residues. Trimming left V 6 bases short and J 4 bases short, with 19 bases between. The germline CDR1 and CDR2 sequences are LGHNA and YNFKEQ. The CDR3 DNA reads as TGTGCCAGCAGACCGTCCACGGGACACTTGTACGAGCAGTACTTC. Protein sequence: CASRPSTGHLYEQYF.

The V call is TRBV2, the J call TRBJ2-5, with 8 bases fitting TRBD1. With 4 bases clipped from V and 7 bases from J, the junction kept 8 bases outside the gene matches. The CDR3 runs 14 residues. CDR1 and CDR2 (germline): SNHLY, FYNNEI. The CDR3 sequence is CASSAATGEATQYF. CDR3 coding DNA: TGTGCCAGCAGTGCGGCGACAGGGGAGGCGACCCAGTACTTC.

The CDR3 bases are TGTGCCAGCAGCCCGACGAGGGGATCTAACTATGGCTACACCTTC. Its translation: CASSPTRGSNYGYTF. The chain employs TRBV7-9 and TRBJ1-2; D is perhaps TRBD1 (5 bases). The CDR3 covers 15 residues. Germline loops: CDR1 SEHNR, CDR2 FQNEAQ (reference sequence). V was shortened by 5 bases and J by 0 bases, with 13 bases between the two germline ends.

This rearrangement joins TRBV6-1 to TRBJ1-5; no definite D call. The CDR3 is 13 residues long. V lost 7 bases and J lost 9, with 16 bases in between. Germline values: CDR1 MNHNS, CDR2 SASEGT. As DNA, the CDR3 is TGTGCCAGCACCGACACGGGGATCGGGCCCCAGCATTTT. Translation: CASTDTGIGPQHF.

The rearrangement uses TRBV7-9 and TRBJ2-7, with 10 positions matching TRBD2. The CDR3 length is 17 residues. The J segment lost 6 bases and the V segment lost 0 bases, leaving 11 bases of the junction unmatched. CDR1 and CDR2 (germline): SEHNR, FQNEAQ (reference sequence). DNA of the CDR3: TGTGCCAGCAGCTTAGCGAGGAGACTAGCGGGCCGCCGCGAGCAGTACTTC. This translates into CASSLARRLAGRREQYF. Full variable domain (remainder filled in from reference TRBV7-9 and TRBJ2-7): DTGVSQNPRHKITKRGQNVTFRCDPISEHNRLYWYRQTLGQGPEFLTYFQNEAQLEKSRLLSDRFSAERPKGSFSTLEIQRTEQGDSAMYLCASSLARRLAGRREQYFGPGTRLTVT.

This rearrangement joins TRBV7-3 to TRBJ1-1, with D possibly matching TRBD1 (5 bases). The CDR3 is 13 residues long. V gave up 4 bases and J gave up 1 base, with 7 bases separating them. CDR1 is SGHTA, CDR2 FQGTGA, per germline. Here the CDR3 DNA reads TGTGCCAGCAGCTGGGACTGGAACACTGAAGCTTTCTTT. Translation: CASSWDWNTEAFF.

This chain joins TRBV2 and TRBJ2-1, with D possibly being TRBD1 or TRBD2 (5 bases each). This CDR3 has 15 residues. CDR1 and CDR2 from the germline V gene are SNHLY and FYNNEI. V gave up 3 bases and J gave up 2 bases, with 11 bases separating them. In nucleotides, the CDR3 is TGTGCCAGCAGTGAGGGGGTCGGGACCTACAATGAGCAGTTCTTC. The encoded protein is CASSEGVGTYNEQFF.